This TCR beta chain originates from a study of T-cell reconstitution after alpha-beta-depleted transplantation in children. This clonotype was detected ten times or more. Trimming removed 4 bases at V and 8 bases at J, with 15 bases between. The CDR3 runs to 13 residues. Looked up from germline, CDR1 is SGHDT and CDR2 is YYEEEE. Preparation of the TCRbeta library involved a method that used unique molecular identifiers. TCRdb reprocessed the PCR reads with MiXCR, giving one entry per CDR3 protein. The table has approximately 400,000 distinct CDR3 sequences, about 11% seen once. Sequences were derived from PBMCs from the stem cell graft donor, sampled from the stem cell graft. This sequence was found in a human donor who donated a stem cell graft to a child with acute myeloid leukemia. The chain employs TRBV5-6 and TRBJ1-2; D may be TRBD1 (6 bases). Here the CDR3 reads CASSTGTPGGYTF. CDR3 sequence (DNA): TGTGCCAGCAGCACCGGGACACCAGGAGGCTACACCTTC.